The 28 T cell receptor beta chains below come from one sample, sequenced in a study of siplizumab effects on memory and regulatory T cells. The repertoire was sequenced with immunoSEQ multiplex PCR; TCRdb's copy has only in-frame clones and lacks some. This table has about 100,000 clones, 91% appearing once. Material: CD4+ T cells sorted from blood. The source of these receptors is a human donor in good health. Some clones in this sample may be carry-over from other donors' samples.

V gene TRBV5-5 combines with J gene TRBJ2-5; no clear D. Trimming left V 1 base short and J 5 bases short, with 9 bases between. The CDR3 covers 13 residues. CDR1 and CDR2 from the germline V gene are SGHKS and YYEKEE (reference sequence). CDR3 DNA: TGTGCCAGCAGCTTGTCCTTCGTGGAGACCCAGTACTTC. This gives the protein CASSLSFVETQYF.

The rearrangement links TRBV5-4 to TRBJ2-5; a possible D gene is TRBD1 (6 bases). The CDR3 is 16 residues long. Per the germline V gene, CDR1 is SGHNT and CDR2 is YYREEE (reference sequence). V shed 1 base and J shed 5 bases, with 18 bases lying between them. The DNA of the CDR3 is TGTGCCAGCAGCTTGTTTTCTGGGGGCGCGTACGAGACCCAGTACTTC. Its translation: CASSLFSGGAYETQYF.

This rearrangement joins TRBV18 to TRBJ1-1; D ambiguous. The CDR3 spans 15 residues. Trimming left V 1 base short and J 5 bases short, with 14 bases between. Per germline, CDR1 KGHSH and CDR2 LQKENI. The CDR3, as DNA: TGTGCCAGCTCACCACGAGGGTCAGCGGGAACTGAAGCTTTCTTT. Translated, it gives CASSPRGSAGTEAFF.

The chain carries TRBV6-6 and TRBJ2-6; D ambiguous. The CDR3 runs 15 residues. Trimming shortened V by 6 bases and J by 2 bases, and 11 bases separated the two germline ends. Per germline, CDR1 MNHNY and CDR2 SVGAGI (reference sequence). The CDR3 spells CASREPPTGANVLTF. The CDR3 DNA sequence: TGTGCCAGCAGGGAACCACCGACTGGGGCCAACGTCCTGACTTTC.

The V and J genes are TRBV5-8 and TRBJ1-2; no definite D call. The CDR3 loop spans 12 amino acids. The germline gives CDR1 SGHTS, CDR2 YDEGEE. V was trimmed by 6 bases and J by 0 bases, leaving 6 bases between them. In DNA, the CDR3 is TGTGCCAGCACCAGCACTAACTATGGCTACACCTTC. Translation gives CASTSTNYGYTF. The entire variable domain, with the rest obtained from reference TRBV5-8 and TRBJ1-2, is as follows: EAGVTQSPTHLIKTRGQQATLRCSPISGHTSVYWYQQALGLGLQFLLWYDEGEERNRGNFPPRFSGRQFPNYSSELNVNALELEDSALYLCASTSTNYGYTFGSGTRLTVV.

This sequence joins TRBV18 and TRBJ1-1; 8 nucleotides align to TRBD1. V lost 4 bases and J lost 2; bases outside the gene matches: 9. Germline-derived CDR1 and CDR2 are KGHSH and LQKENI. CDR3 length: 16 residues. CDR3 DNA sequence: TGTGCCAGCTCACTTGGGACAGGCAGAATAAACACTGAAGCTTTCTTT. It yields the protein CASSLGTGRINTEAFF.

The chain couples TRBV18 to TRBJ2-1, with D possibly matching TRBD2 (5 bases). CDR1 KGHSH and CDR2 LQKENI come from the germline V gene. CDR3 length: 12 amino acids. With 3 bases removed from V and 8 bases from J, the gap between germline ends came to 8 bases. The chain's CDR3 is CASSPSGHEQFF. DNA for the CDR3: TGTGCCAGCTCACCCAGCGGCCATGAGCAGTTCTTC.

This clone appeared a few times. This chain links TRBV28 with TRBJ1-2; 11 nucleotides agree with TRBD1. The CDR3 totals 16 residues. V was pared by 5 bases and J by 2 bases, with 7 bases of the junction left unmatched. Germline-derived CDR1 and CDR2 are MDHEN and SYDVKM. The CDR3 sequence is CASSQMDRGLNYGYTF. Written as DNA, the CDR3 is TGTGCCAGCAGTCAAATGGACAGGGGGCTGAACTATGGCTACACCTTC.

This clone was seen only a few times. CDR3 in amino acids: CASRGAGQSQETQYF. CDR3 sequence (DNA): TGCGCCAGCAGGGGCGCCGGACAGTCACAAGAGACCCAGTACTTC. The chain carries TRBV5-1 and TRBJ2-5; D may be TRBD1 (6 bases). Trimming cost V 5 bases and J 2 bases, with 16 bases left between them. This CDR3 has 15 residues. CDR1 is SGHRS and CDR2 is YFSETQ in the germline V gene.

The rearrangement uses TRBV6-5 and TRBJ2-7; D perhaps matches TRBD1 (5 bases). V lost 0 bases and J lost 4, with 10 bases in between. The CDR3 consists of 14 residues. The germline CDR1 and CDR2 sequences are MNHEY and SVGAGI. CDR3 protein: CASSYSRAGYEQYF. CDR3 in DNA: TGTGCCAGCAGTTACTCCAGGGCAGGGTACGAGCAGTACTTC.

V and J are TRBV4-1 and TRBJ2-5; 7 bases are a match to TRBD2. Per the germline V gene, CDR1 is MGHRA and CDR2 is YSYEKL. J gave up 6 bases and V 8 bases, and 6 bases lay outside the gene matches. This CDR3 has 12 residues. CDR3 DNA sequence: TGCGCCAGCTCTTGGGAGGGACAGACCCAGTACTTC. This sequence encodes CASSWEGQTQYF.

The rearrangement uses TRBV29-1 and TRBJ2-1, with 7 bases that match TRBD2. The CDR3 runs to 15 residues. Per germline, CDR1 SQVTM and CDR2 ANQGSEA. The ends lost 6 bases at V and 6 bases at J; junction bases unmatched: 14. The CDR3 nucleotides are TGCAGCGTATACCGGGGAGCGGGACGGAGCAATGAGCAGTTCTTC. It is translated as CSVYRGAGRSNEQFF.

The chain uses TRBV7-2 and TRBJ2-5; 13 bases are shared with TRBD2. The length of the CDR3 is 15 residues. Germline V gives CDR1 SGHTA, CDR2 FQGNSA. V gave up 6 bases and J gave up 1 base; unmatched junction bases: 2. The CDR3 nucleotides are TGTGCCAGCAGTTGGACTAGCGGGAGCCAAGAGACCCAGTACTTC. It is translated as CASSWTSGSQETQYF.

In DNA form, the CDR3 reads TGTGCCTGGAGTTCGGGACTTGGCACAGATACGCAGTATTTT. Amino acid sequence: CAWSSGLGTDTQYF. The chain joins TRBV30 to TRBJ2-3; tentative D call: TRBD2 (6 bases). CDR3 length equals 14 residues. Germline CDR1 reads GTSNPN; CDR2 reads SVGIG (reference sequence). The germline V and J ends were trimmed by 2 bases and 1 base, with 10 bases remaining between them.

The gene calls are TRBV6-5 and TRBJ2-7; 9 positions match TRBD2. V lost 4 bases to trimming and J lost 5 bases; unmatched junction nucleotides: 6. Germline V gives CDR1 MNHEY, CDR2 SVGAGI. The CDR3 length is 14 residues. CDR3 protein: CASSFIAGVHEQYF. CDR3 bases: TGTGCCAGCAGTTTTATAGCGGGAGTTCACGAGCAGTACTTC.

This sequence joins TRBV18 and TRBJ1-1; D is perhaps TRBD1 (6 bases). Looked up from germline, CDR1 is KGHSH and CDR2 is LQKENI. This CDR3 has 13 residues. V dropped 3 bases and J dropped 7 bases, with 12 bases sitting between them. As DNA, the CDR3 is TGTGCCAGCTCACCTGATGGACAGATTGAAGCTTTCTTT. It yields the protein CASSPDGQIEAFF.

The V call is TRBV7-6, the J call TRBJ2-1; tentative D call: TRBD2 (5 bases). There are 12 residues in the CDR3. V was clipped by 1 base and J by 10 bases, with 8 bases between them. CDR1 is SGHVS, CDR2 FNYEAQ, per germline. The CDR3 nucleotides are TGTGCCAGCAGCTTAGGAGAGGGAGAGCAGTTCTTC. Its translation: CASSLGEGEQFF.

A remark on this clone: The junction departs from germline at one end; a sequencing error may be responsible. The CDR3, as DNA: TGTGCCTGCAGCGCAGGGGGGGCCACAGATACGCAGTATTTT. The encoded protein is CACSAGGATDTQYF. The chain combines TRBV6-1 with TRBJ2-3; either TRBD1 or TRBD2 may fit D (7 bases each). Per the germline V gene, CDR1 is MNHNS and CDR2 is SASEGT. CDR3 size: 14 residues.

This chain connects TRBV11-3 to TRBJ2-1; 8 bases map to TRBD2. Unmatched junction bases numbered 13, after V lost 3 bases and J lost 3 bases. This CDR3 comprises 18 residues. Germline lookup yields CDR1 SGHNT and CDR2 YENEEA. CDR3 DNA sequence: TGTGCCAGCAGCTTGGGGAGTGGGTCTAGCGGGTTCTACAATGAGCAGTTCTTC. This translates into CASSLGSGSSGFYNEQFF.

The chain links TRBV1 to TRBJ1-1. TRBV1 is annotated as a pseudogene. CDR3 size: 14 residues. The CDR3 DNA is TGCACCAGCAGCCAAGGTCCGGAGAACACTGAAGCTTTCTTT. Residues: CTSSQGPENTEAFF.

The rearrangement uses TRBV7-9 and TRBJ2-3, with 8 bases lining up with TRBD1. Germline loops: CDR1 SEHNR, CDR2 FQNEAQ (reference sequence). Trimming took 6 bases from V and 0 from J; bases not matched to a gene: 2. The CDR3 contains 14 residues. DNA of the CDR3: TGTGCCAGCAGTCGGACAGGGAGCACAGATACGCAGTATTTT. Protein product: CASSRTGSTDTQYF.

The CDR3: CASRTGTGVSPLHF. The CDR3 DNA reads as TGTGCCAGCAGGACCGGGACAGGGGTCTCACCCCTCCACTTT. This chain connects TRBV6-5 to TRBJ1-6; TRBD1 agrees at 10 bases. V shed 6 bases and J 10 bases; nucleotides not matched to a gene: 6. The CDR3 has 14 residues. CDR1 and CDR2 from the germline V gene are MNHEY and SVGAGI.

The chain is built from TRBV2 and TRBJ2-1, with D maybe TRBD1 (6 bases). V gave up 7 bases and J gave up 10 bases, with 11 bases separating them. This CDR3 has 11 residues. From germline, CDR1 is SNHLY and CDR2 FYNNEI. The CDR3 is CASTRGPEQFF. The CDR3 coding sequence is TGTGCCAGCACCAGGGGTCCCGAGCAGTTCTTC.

This clone was recorded once. V usage is TRBV2 and J usage is TRBJ1-4; D call uncertain. This CDR3 region has 14 residues. Trimming shortened V by 4 bases and J by 4 bases, and 10 bases separated the two germline ends. Germline V gene sequence: CDR1 SNHLY, CDR2 FYNNEI. The CDR3 DNA reads TGTGCCAGCAGTGCGCGTCAGGATAATGAAAAACTGTTTTTT. It yields the protein CASSARQDNEKLFF.

The rearrangement joins TRBV28 to TRBJ1-1; D gene uncertain. The length of the CDR3 is 11 residues. Trimming took off 3 bases at V and 6 bases at J, with 5 bases between the two ends. Germline V gene lookup returns CDR1 MDHEN and CDR2 SYDVKM. The CDR3 region has the DNA TGTGCCAGCAGTTTGGGCGCTGAAGCTTTCTTT. Protein product: CASSLGAEAFF.

The chain carries TRBV9 and TRBJ2-7; 9 positions match TRBD1. V was pared by 0 bases and J by 2 bases, with 3 bases of the junction left unmatched. This CDR3 comprises 15 residues. Germline lookup yields CDR1 SGDLS and CDR2 YYNGEE. The CDR3 spells CASSVAGQGTYEQYF. The CDR3 DNA reads as TGTGCCAGCAGCGTAGCAGGACAGGGGACCTACGAGCAGTACTTC.

The CDR3 DNA reads as TGTGCCAGCAGTTACTCCAGGGAGCAGTTCTTC. Protein: CASSYSREQFF. The chain carries TRBV6-6 and TRBJ2-1, with D hard to call. This CDR3 spans 11 amino acids. The germline V gene encodes CDR1 MNHNY and CDR2 SVGAGI (reference sequence). Between the trimmed V and J ends, which lost 0 bases and 10 bases, there was a span of 4 bases.

This chain joins TRBV7-3 and TRBJ2-3, with a tentative D call TRBD2 (7 bases). The CDR3 contains 17 residues. Per germline, CDR1 SGHTA and CDR2 FQGTGA. Trimming cost V 5 bases and J 4 bases, with 22 bases left between them. CDR3 region: CASSLQGRGAGADTQYF. CDR3 DNA sequence: TGTGCCAGCAGCCTCCAGGGACGGGGGGCAGGGGCAGATACGCAGTATTTT.